These T cell receptor beta chains were read from a single sample in a study of blood T cell repertoires in COVID-19. Some clones are missing from TCRdb's copy, which holds only in-frame ones; the method was immunoSEQ multiplex PCR. The sample yields 300,000 to 400,000 clones, about 87% seen once. The sequenced sample consisted of peripheral blood. The receptors were gathered from a woman aged 60-75 years with COVID-19, enrolled during active disease. CDR3s include the opening cysteine and the closing phenylalanine or tryptophan. The order of the fields is clone size, J gene, D gene, V gene, CDR3 protein, CDR3 DNA. D genes are given only for firm matches. Size is stated for part of the rows, as once, few or many counts, or as a class when the clone is expanded.

.,TRBJ1-2,TRBD1,TRBV24-1,CATSDAAVQGARLDGYTF,TGTGCCACCAGTGACGCCGCCGTCCAGGGGGCGCGACTAGATGGCTACACCTTC
once,TRBJ1-2,TRBD1,TRBV2,CASSVRTGSYGYTF,TGTGCCAGCAGTGTTCGGACAGGGAGCTATGGCTACACCTTC
.,TRBJ2-7,.,TRBV5-1,CASSLRQRSAGEQYF,TGCGCCAGCAGCTTGCGCCAGCGATCCGCCGGGGAGCAGTACTTC
.,TRBJ1-4,.,TRBV29-1,CSVEGRNEKLFF,TGCAGCGTTGAGGGCCGTAATGAAAAACTGTTTTTT
.,TRBJ1-6,.,TRBV4-1,CASSQDRGGGSPLHF,TGCGCCAGCAGCCAAGATCGGGGAGGGGGTTCACCCCTCCACTTT
once,TRBJ2-5,TRBD2,TRBV3-1/TRBV3-2,CASSQAFSGGAKTQYF,TGTGCCAGCAGCCAAGCTTTTAGCGGGGGGGCCAAGACCCAGTACTTC
.,TRBJ1-6,.,TRBV12-3/TRBV12-4,CASSFWGSPLHF,TGTGCCAGCAGTTTCTGGGGCTCACCCCTCCACTTT
.,TRBJ2-3,.,TRBV7-3,CASSLQPRVSTDTQYF,TGTGCCAGCAGCTTACAGCCCAGGGTGAGCACAGATACGCAGTATTTT
.,TRBJ1-1,.,TRBV3-1/TRBV3-2,CASSLGPTEAFF,TGTGCCAGCAGCCTGGGCCCCACTGAAGCTTTCTTT
.,TRBJ2-1,.,TRBV7-2,CASSFKLAREQFF,TGTGCCAGCAGCTTCAAACTAGCACGTGAGCAGTTCTTC